The T cell receptor beta chain described here comes from a study of memory B cells and T cells in multiple sclerosis (dated by TCRdb to about 2018). A note on the overall study: TCR beta repertoires of autoproliferating peripheral T cells were compared with the TCR beta repertoires of brain lesion-infiltrating T cells in multiple sclerosis patients. TCR sequencing included two multiple sclerosis patients for whom either brain lesions at autopsy or brain-infiltrating cells from biopsy were available. Broad study findings and their caveats: Clone-set sizes differed between compartments, which influenced counts of shared clonotypes and required normalization.

The CDR3 holds 14 amino acids from the cysteine to the phenylalanine. Left in the record is the CDR3 DNA by itself, 42 bases read in frame from the first base. From the germline V gene, CDR1 is MGHDK and CDR2 is SYGVNS. V loses 2 bases of germline sequence and J loses 9 bases, and the interval between the two ends is 16 bases. The immunoSEQ Platform was used to amplify TCRbeta CDR3 regions from extracted genomic DNA. Multiplex PCR, high-throughput sequencing and a vendor bioinformatics pipeline were combined in the immunoSEQ assay. The original pipeline was this. Non-productive sequences and CDR3s shorter than 4 amino acids were excluded, and clonotype frequencies were recalculated for each sample. In immunoSEQ Analyzer 2.0, shared clonotypes were identified as identical CDR3 amino acid, V gene and J gene sequences. To normalize repertoire overlap, the number of shared clonotypes was divided by the product of the two clone-set sizes and multiplied by 1000 to give arbitrary units. In TCRdb, the immuneACCESS table is reduced to in-frame sequences with V and J assigned. These tables do not hold every clone; where another copy was compared, an unresolved V gene accounts for under half, and the others remain unexplained. D and trimming were read from the DNA, whereas the V and J calls and clone size are those reported in that table. Counted in this sample were roughly 30,000 clones; roughly 88% of them appeared once. The biggest ten clones account for 2% to 3% of the sample.

To note about this clone: The antigen it recognizes is unknown. Nothing much larger sits one base from this clone, and base qualities are not available.

Autoproliferating (CFSEdim) and non-proliferating (CFSEhi) T cell fractions were sequenced separately after stimulus-free culture of CFSE-labeled PBMCs. A total of some 50 million CFSE-labeled PBMCs were cultured for roughly 7 days without stimulus, and replicate wells were then pooled. Labeling of PBMCs used 0.5 uM CFSE, and the cells were then grown in serum-free AIM-V medium with no exogenous stimuli added. PBMCs were isolated by Ficoll density gradient centrifugation and were cryopreserved before use. Using a FACSAria III, live 7-AAD-negative cells were sorted, then washed with PBS and stored frozen at -80 degrees C as dry pellets.

The sequencing input was PBMCs from blood kept in culture. The chain is assembled from TRBV25-1 and TRBJ1-1, with the D gene not confidently named. This sequence was found in a human donor with multiple sclerosis. The CDR3 sequence is CASSERTGTVKAFF. The nucleotide sequence is given as TGTGCCAGCAGTGAACGTACGGGTACTGTGAAAGCTTTCTTT.